The rows below give T cell receptor beta chains drawn from one sample of a study of T-cell reconstitution after alpha-beta-depleted transplantation in children. TCRdb re-called the PCR reads with MiXCR, one entry per CDR3 protein. Here the sample spans some 550,000 distinct CDR3 sequences, around 23% being singletons. The input for sequencing was PBMCs, mostly from graft donor cells, taken 360 days after TCRalphabeta/CD19-depleted stem cell transplant. The source of these receptors is a boy under two years old who had a stem cell transplant for acute myeloid leukemia, so the T cells may come from the graft donor. CDR3s include the opening cysteine and the closing phenylalanine or tryptophan. Each record gives: D gene, clone size, V gene, J gene, CDR3 DNA, CDR3 protein. D genes are given only for firm matches. Clone sizes are given selectively: once, few, many, or a class where the clone is expanded.

>-|-|TRBV5-5|TRBJ1-5
TGTGCCAGCAGCCCAAAGGGACCGGATCAGCCCCAGCATTTT
CASSPKGPDQPQHF
>-|-|TRBV20-1|TRBJ2-4
TGCAGTGCTAGAGCTCACAGGGATCCAATTCTAGCCAAAAACATTCAGTACTTC
CSARAHRDPILAKNIQYF
>TRBD2|many|TRBV20-1|TRBJ2-7
TGCAGTGCTAGAGTAACTAGCGGGGGCTACGAGCAGTACTTC
CSARVTSGGYEQYF
>TRBD1|many|TRBV6-2/TRBV6-3|TRBJ2-6
TGTGCCAGCAGTTACCCGGGACAGACCTCTGGGGCCAACGTCCTGACTTTC
CASSYPGQTSGANVLTF
>TRBD1|few|TRBV7-2|TRBJ2-3
TGTGCCAGCAGCTTATCGGGACAGGGGTCAACGCAGTATTTT
CASSLSGQGSTQYF
>TRBD2|many|TRBV25-1|TRBJ2-1
TGTGCCAGCACCCCAACGGGAGGTGAGCAGCTCTTC
CASTPTGGEQLF
>-|few|TRBV12-3/TRBV12-4|TRBJ1-6
TGTGCCAGCAGTGCCGGACGGGGCTATAATTCACCCCTCCACTTT
CASSAGRGYNSPLHF
>TRBD1|once|TRBV18|TRBJ2-4
TGTGCCAGCTCGCGGACCGGGACAGGGGTCCCAAACATTCAGTACTTC
CASSRTGTGVPNIQYF
>TRBD1|-|TRBV7-9|TRBJ2-7
TGTGCCAGCAGCTTTCCGTTGGGACAGGCCAGTGGGGAGCAGTACTTC
CASSFPLGQASGEQYF
>-|-|TRBV11-2|TRBJ2-2
TGTGCCAGCAGCTTAGCTCCAAGGGCGAACACCGGGGAGCTGTTTTTT
CASSLAPRANTGELFF
>-|many|TRBV20-1|TRBJ1-1
TGCAGTGCTAGAGATCGGACGGTGAACACTGAAGCTTTCTTT
CSARDRTVNTEAFF
>-|many|TRBV12-3/TRBV12-4|TRBJ1-2
TGTGCCAGCAGGAATCAGGGAGCGGACCCCTATGGCTACACCTTC
CASRNQGADPYGYTF
>-|-|TRBV10-3|TRBJ2-7
TGTGCCATCAGCCCCCGAGGGGCCTCCTACGAGCAGTACTTC
CAISPRGASYEQYF
>TRBD2|many|TRBV6-1|TRBJ2-1
TGTGCCGCGACCCCAACGGGGGGACCGCGCAATGAGCAGTTCTTC
CAATPTGGPRNEQFF
>-|few|TRBV5-5|TRBJ2-3
TGTGCCAGCAGAATTCCGAGCTGGAGAAGCACAGATACGCAGTATTTT
CASRIPSWRSTDTQYF
>-|many|TRBV2|TRBJ1-1
TGTGCCAGCGTGGGGGTTCTTGAAGCTTTCTTT
CASVGVLEAFF
>-|-|TRBV7-9|TRBJ2-3
TGTGCCAGCAGCTTAGTTGCGGCACGAGGAAGCACAGATACGCAGTATTTT
CASSLVAARGSTDTQYF
>-|few|TRBV11-2|TRBJ1-6
TGTGCCAGCAGCTTAGACCCAGAGGCACCCCTCCACTTT
CASSLDPEAPLHF
>-|-|TRBV6-1|TRBJ1-5
TGTGCCAGCAAGACCTCGCGTAGCAATCAGCCCCAGCATTTT
CASKTSRSNQPQHF
>-|-|TRBV20-1|TRBJ1-3
TGCAGTGCTAGCGACCCAGGCTCTGGAAACACCATATATTTT
CSASDPGSGNTIYF
>TRBD2|-|TRBV5-1|TRBJ2-7
TGCGCCAGCAGCGCCTTGTCCGGACTAGGGGTCTACGAGCAGTACTTC
CASSALSGLGVYEQYF
>-|many|TRBV4-1|TRBJ2-5
TGCGCCAGCAGCTCAATTCCTAGGGCAAGGGGAGAGACCCAGTACTTC
CASSSIPRARGETQYF
>-|-|TRBV7-3|TRBJ2-6
TGTGCCAGCAGACAAACAACAGCCGGGGCCAACGTCCTGACTTTC
CASRQTTAGANVLTF